The present T cell receptor (gamma chain) was sequenced within a study of gammadelta T cells in human blood. Study-wide findings and caveats: Right after birth, innate γδ T cells reportedly expanded polyclonally after microbial exposure.

TCRdb fed the RT-PCR reads into CATT to redo clone calling. Of 200 to 300 gamma-chain clones in the sample, 5% to 5.5% were seen once. This clone is large in the sample. What it recognizes is unknown. Germline loops: CDR1 GITISATS, CDR2 ISYDGTV (reference sequence). The CDR3 extends over 14 amino acids. The trim removed 0 bases at V and 2 bases at J, leaving 4 bases unmatched. Sequencing was carried out using Vgamma9Vdelta2 gamma-delta T cells from infant blood. The receptor was derived from a human donor. This chain uses TRGV9 with TRGJ1 or TRGJ2. The CDR3 bases are TGTGCCTTGTGGGAGGTGCAGGATTATTATAAGAAACTCTTT. This sequence encodes CALWEVQDYYKKLF.